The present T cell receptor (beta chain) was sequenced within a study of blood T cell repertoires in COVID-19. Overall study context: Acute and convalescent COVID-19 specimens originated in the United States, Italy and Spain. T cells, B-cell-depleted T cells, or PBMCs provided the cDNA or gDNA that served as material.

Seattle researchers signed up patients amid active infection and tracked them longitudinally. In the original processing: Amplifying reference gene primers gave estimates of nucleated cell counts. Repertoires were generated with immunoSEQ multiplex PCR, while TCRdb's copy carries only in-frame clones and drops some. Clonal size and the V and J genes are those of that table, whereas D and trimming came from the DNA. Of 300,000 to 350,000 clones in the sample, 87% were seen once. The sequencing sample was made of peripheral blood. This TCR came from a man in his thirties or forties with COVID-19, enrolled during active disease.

The CDR3 sequence is CASSLALTSRETQYF. The CDR3 coding sequence is TGTGCCAGCAGCTTAGCGCTTACTAGCCGAGAGACCCAGTACTTC. The chain joins TRBV7-9 to TRBJ2-5; possibly TRBD2 for D (6 bases). This CDR3 has 15 amino acids. The germline gives CDR1 SEHNR, CDR2 FQNEAQ (reference sequence). Trimming shortened V by 0 bases and J by 4 bases, and 12 bases separated the two germline ends.